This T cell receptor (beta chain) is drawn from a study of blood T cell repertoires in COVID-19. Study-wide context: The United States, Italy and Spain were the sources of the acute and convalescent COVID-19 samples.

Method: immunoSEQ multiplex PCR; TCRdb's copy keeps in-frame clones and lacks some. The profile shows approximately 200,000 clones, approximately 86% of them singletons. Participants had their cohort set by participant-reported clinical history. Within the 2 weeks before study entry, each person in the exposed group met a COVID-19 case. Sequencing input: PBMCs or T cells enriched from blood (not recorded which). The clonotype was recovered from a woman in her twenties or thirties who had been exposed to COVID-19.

The CDR3 protein is CASSKVDKYEQYF. DNA of the CDR3: TGTGCCAGCAGCAAAGTCGACAAATACGAGCAGTACTTC. This sequence joins TRBV7-6 and TRBJ2-7; D unresolved. There are 13 residues in the CDR3. Per the germline V gene, CDR1 is SGHVS and CDR2 is FNYEAQ. Trimming cost V 5 bases and J 4 bases, with 12 bases left between them.